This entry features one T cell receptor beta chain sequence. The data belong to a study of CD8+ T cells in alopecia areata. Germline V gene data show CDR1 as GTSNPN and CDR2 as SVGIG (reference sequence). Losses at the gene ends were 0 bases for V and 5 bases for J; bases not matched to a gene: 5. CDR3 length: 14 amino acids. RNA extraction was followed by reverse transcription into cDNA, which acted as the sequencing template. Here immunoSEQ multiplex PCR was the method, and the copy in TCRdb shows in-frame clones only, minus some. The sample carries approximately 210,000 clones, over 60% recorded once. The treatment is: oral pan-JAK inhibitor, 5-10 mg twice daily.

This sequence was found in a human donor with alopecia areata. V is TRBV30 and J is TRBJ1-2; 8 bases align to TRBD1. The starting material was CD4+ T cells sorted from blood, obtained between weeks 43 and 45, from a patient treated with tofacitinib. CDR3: CAWSVSGTGYGYTF. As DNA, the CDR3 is TGTGCCTGGAGTGTAAGCGGGACAGGTTATGGCTACACCTTC.